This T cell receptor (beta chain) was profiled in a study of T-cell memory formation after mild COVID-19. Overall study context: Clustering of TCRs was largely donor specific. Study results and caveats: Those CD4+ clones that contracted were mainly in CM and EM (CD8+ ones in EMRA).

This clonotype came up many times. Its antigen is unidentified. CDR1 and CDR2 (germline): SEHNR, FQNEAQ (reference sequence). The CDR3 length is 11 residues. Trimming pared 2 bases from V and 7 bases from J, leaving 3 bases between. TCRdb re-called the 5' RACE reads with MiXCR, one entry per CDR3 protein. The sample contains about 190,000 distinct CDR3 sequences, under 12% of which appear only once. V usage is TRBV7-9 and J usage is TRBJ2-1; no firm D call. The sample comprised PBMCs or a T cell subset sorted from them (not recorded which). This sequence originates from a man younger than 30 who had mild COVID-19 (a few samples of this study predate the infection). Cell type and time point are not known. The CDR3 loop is CASSLQNEQFF. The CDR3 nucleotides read TGTGCCAGCAGCTTACAGAATGAGCAGTTCTTC.